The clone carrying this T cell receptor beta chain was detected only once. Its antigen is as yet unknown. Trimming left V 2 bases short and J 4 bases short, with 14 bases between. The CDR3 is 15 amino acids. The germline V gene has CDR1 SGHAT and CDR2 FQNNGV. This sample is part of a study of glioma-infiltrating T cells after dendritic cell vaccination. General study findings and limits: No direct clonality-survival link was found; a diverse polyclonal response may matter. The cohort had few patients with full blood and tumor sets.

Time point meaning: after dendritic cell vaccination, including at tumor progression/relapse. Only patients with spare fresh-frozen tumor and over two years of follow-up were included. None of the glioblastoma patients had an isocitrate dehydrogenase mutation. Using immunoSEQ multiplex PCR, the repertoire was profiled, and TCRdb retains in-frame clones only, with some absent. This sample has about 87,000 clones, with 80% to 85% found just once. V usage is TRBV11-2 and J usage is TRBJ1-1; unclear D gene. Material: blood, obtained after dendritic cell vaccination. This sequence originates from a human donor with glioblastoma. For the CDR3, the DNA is TGTGCCAGCAGCTTATCTCTTGGGTGGAGCACTGAAGCTTTCTTT. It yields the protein CASSLSLGWSTEAFF.